This paragraph reports one T cell receptor beta chain. This specimen belongs to a study of OX40 agonist ivuxolimab in advanced cancers. Overall study context: Ivuxolimab is an agonistic anti-OX40 (CD134) antibody, and patients were treated with it.

CDR1 and CDR2 (germline): SQVTM, ANQGSEA. Trimming cost V 8 bases and J 8 bases, with 15 bases left between them. This CDR3 comprises 12 residues. The data were produced by immunoSEQ multiplex PCR, yet TCRdb's version contains in-frame clones alone and is incomplete. The sample lists 60,000 or so clones, about 91% seen once, with around 11% in the top ten. This rearrangement joins TRBV29-1 to TRBJ1-4, with D uncertain. The sequencing here drew on CD4+ or CD8+ T cells sorted from blood, taken in a trial of the OX40 agonist ivuxolimab. This TCR came from an adult with an advanced solid tumor such as melanoma, head and neck, liver or kidney cancer. CDR3 in amino acids: CSFRTDTEKLFF. DNA of the CDR3: TGCAGCTTTAGGACGGATACCGAAAAACTGTTTTTT.